The clone carrying this TCR beta chain was detected only a few times. This entry comes from a study of blood T cell repertoires in COVID-19. On the study more broadly: Italy, Spain and the United States were the sources of the convalescent and acute COVID-19 samples.

During active infection, Seattle patients enrolled and were then monitored through disease. Sequencing used immunoSEQ multiplex PCR; TCRdb keeps in-frame clones, though not all of them. This sample has some 350,000 clones, with 89% found just once. The sequencing sample was made of peripheral blood. The sequence came from a woman between 25 and 40 years old with COVID-19, enrolled during active disease.

The CDR3 DNA is TGTGCCAGCAGTGAAATACAGCACACAGATACGCAGTATTTT. This translates into CASSEIQHTDTQYF. V usage is TRBV2 and J usage is TRBJ2-3; D gene uncertain. The V end was cut by 2 bases, the J end by 2 bases, with 8 bases between. There are 14 residues in the CDR3. Germline values: CDR1 SNHLY, CDR2 FYNNEI.